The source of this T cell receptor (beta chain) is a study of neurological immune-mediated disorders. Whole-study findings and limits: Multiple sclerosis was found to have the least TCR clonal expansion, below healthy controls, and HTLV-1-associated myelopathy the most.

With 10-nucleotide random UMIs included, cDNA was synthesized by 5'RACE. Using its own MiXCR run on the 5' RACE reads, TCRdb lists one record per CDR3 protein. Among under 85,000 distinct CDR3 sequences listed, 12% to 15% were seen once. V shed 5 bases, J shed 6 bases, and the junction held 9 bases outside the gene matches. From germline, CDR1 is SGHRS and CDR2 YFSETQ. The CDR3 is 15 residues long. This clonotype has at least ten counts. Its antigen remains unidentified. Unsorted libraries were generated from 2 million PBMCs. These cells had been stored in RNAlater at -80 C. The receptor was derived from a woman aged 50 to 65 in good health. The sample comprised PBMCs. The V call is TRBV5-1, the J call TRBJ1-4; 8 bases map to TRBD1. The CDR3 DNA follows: TGCGCCAGCAGTATTACAGGGGGGCGCGATGAAAAACTGTTTTTT. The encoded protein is CASSITGGRDEKLFF.